In its sample, the clone carrying this TCR beta chain was seen many times. Its antigen remains unknown. The data derive from a study of early T cells in non-severe SARS-CoV-2 infection. For the study at large: Sequencing input comprised bulk RNA from unsorted whole blood; chain pairing was not available. General study findings and limits: VDJdb-based matching was biased toward anti-spike CD8 responses and missed private and CD4 specificities.

Unique molecular identifiers were added to individual cDNA molecules. MiXCR was run by TCRdb on the 5' RACE reads, yielding one entry per CDR3 protein. The data contain tens of thousands of distinct CDR3 sequences, approximately 6.2% of them seen just once; the ten biggest clones take up approximately 4.1%. The length of the CDR3 is 15 residues. V lost 1 base and J 7 bases, leaving 16 bases between the germline ends. Germline values: CDR1 LGHNA, CDR2 YSLEER. The receptor was derived from an adult who was a healthcare worker with PCR-confirmed SARS-CoV-2 infection or an uninfected control (not recorded which). The chain has TRBV4-3 and TRBJ1-2; no clear D. Sequencing used whole blood. The CDR3 sequence: CASSQVLDRGIGYTF. The CDR3 DNA is TGCGCCAGCAGCCAAGTCCTCGATCGGGGAATTGGCTACACCTTC.